These 23 T cell receptor beta chains originate from one sample sequenced in a study of cytomegalovirus exposure and HLA in healthy donors (dated by TCRdb to 2016 to 2017). The library was made by the immunoSEQ multiplex PCR assay. For the multiplex PCR, a mixture combining 60 forward primers for TCR Vbeta segments and 13 reverse primers for TCR Jbeta segments was used. In its TCRdb copy, this immuneACCESS table keeps in-frame sequences only and misses some clones. Where compared with another copy, unresolved V genes explain less than half of these, and the others have no known cause. This sample comprises about 130,000 clones, roughly 70% of them detected only once. Around 4.7% of the sample is in the top ten clones. Sequenced: PBMCs. Receptors originate from a man between 18 and 29 years old in good health and CMV-seropositive.

V and J are TRBV5-1 and TRBJ2-5, with TRBD1 identical over 7 bases. The CDR3 has 15 residues. Germline assignment: CDR1 SGHRS and CDR2 YFSETQ. J was trimmed by 6 bases and V by 0 bases; bases with no gene match: 8. This CDR3 is CASSLGDSRVKTQYF. The CDR3 region has the DNA TGCGCCAGCAGCTTGGGGGACAGTCGTGTGAAGACCCAGTACTTC. Together with reference TRBV5-1 and TRBJ2-5, the CDR3 gives the full variable domain: KAGVTQTPRYLIKTRGQQVTLSCSPISGHRSVSWYQQTPGQGLQFLFEYFSETQRNKGNFPGRFSGRQFSNSRSEMNVSTLELGDSALYLCASSLGDSRVKTQYFGPGTRLLVL.

The chain has TRBV2 and TRBJ2-1, with 7 bases that match TRBD1. This CDR3 has 12 residues. Trimming at V came to 10 bases and at J to 6 bases, leaving 6 bases not matched to a gene. CDR1 SNHLY and CDR2 FYNNEI come from the germline V gene. The CDR3 DNA reads TGTGCCACGGGGACAGACTCCAATGAGCAGTTCTTC. Amino acids: CATGTDSNEQFF. Full variable domain (outside the CDR3, taken from reference TRBV2 and TRBJ2-1): EPEVTQTPSHQVTQMGQEVILRCVPISNHLYFYWYRQILGQKVEFLVSFYNNEISEKSEIFDDQFSVERPDGSNFTLKIRSTKLEDSAMYFCATGTDSNEQFFGPGTRLTVL.

The J gene is TRBJ2-5, the V gene TRBV6-5; D remains ambiguous. Germline V lookup: CDR1 MNHEY, CDR2 SVGAGI. Trimming removed 5 bases from V and 1 base from J, with 14 bases in between. The CDR3 sequence is 15 residues long. The CDR3 DNA is TGTGCCAGCAGTCGATTAACTTCAGGCCAAGAGACCCAGTACTTC. It yields the protein CASSRLTSGQETQYF.

The chain has TRBV10-3 and TRBJ2-1; the match to TRBD2 covers 9 bases. The V gene's germline CDR1 is ENHRY and CDR2 SYGVKD. There are 15 residues in the CDR3. J was trimmed by 10 bases and V by 6 bases; bases with no gene match: 13. The CDR3 nucleotides read TGTGCCATCAGCCCAGCGGGGGGTAGGTTCGGCGAGCAGTTCTTC. Translated: CAISPAGGRFGEQFF.

This chain connects TRBV5-1 to TRBJ1-4; D not certain. Germline assignment: CDR1 SGHRS and CDR2 YFSETQ. Trimming cost V 0 bases and J 1 base, with 7 bases left between them. CDR3 length equals 15 residues. Written as DNA, the CDR3 is TGCGCCAGCAGCTTGGCACGGGAAACTAATGAAAAACTGTTTTTT. Translation: CASSLARETNEKLFF.

V usage is TRBV9 and J usage is TRBJ1-2; 11 positions match TRBD1. The CDR3 consists of 16 residues. The junction had 7 bases not matched to a gene; V was cut back by 2 bases and J by 4 bases. Germline lookup yields CDR1 SGDLS and CDR2 YYNGEE. CDR3 DNA sequence: TGTGCCAGCAGCGTTGGGACAGGGGGGAAGAGCTATGGCTACACCTTC. Amino acids: CASSVGTGGKSYGYTF.

The J gene is TRBJ1-2, the V gene TRBV7-2, with TRBD1 as a possible D gene (6 bases). The CDR3 runs 13 residues. Germline V lookup: CDR1 SGHTA, CDR2 FQGNSA. Trimming took 4 bases from V and 3 from J, leaving 9 bases between them. In DNA form, the CDR3 reads TGTGCCAGCAGCTACGACAGGTACTATGGCTACACCTTC. This codes for CASSYDRYYGYTF.

The V call is TRBV6-5, the J call TRBJ2-2; possibly TRBD2 for D (6 bases). Germline CDR1 is MNHEY and CDR2 is SVGAGI. The CDR3 is 15 residues long. V lost 2 bases and J 5 bases, leaving 12 bases between the germline ends. CDR3 bases: TGTGCCAGCAGTTACAAACTGGAGGGAACCGGGGAGCTGTTTTTT. This gives the protein CASSYKLEGTGELFF.

The chain uses TRBV7-2 and TRBJ2-1; D uncertain. The CDR3 runs 17 residues. CDR1 is SGHTA and CDR2 is FQGNSA in the germline V gene. Trimming took 0 bases from V and 0 from J, leaving 12 bases between them. The CDR3 region is CASSLANSFSSYNEQFF. The CDR3 nucleotides read TGTGCCAGCAGCTTAGCGAACAGTTTCAGCTCCTACAATGAGCAGTTCTTC.

The chain recombines TRBV11-2 with TRBJ1-6, with TRBD1 matching over 7 bases. Losses at the gene ends were 6 bases for V and 3 bases for J; bases not matched to a gene: 11. Germline CDR1 SGHAT, CDR2 FQNNGV. This CDR3 has 17 residues. The CDR3 DNA follows: TGTGCCAGCAGAGGGGTAGGGGGCGATGGCTATAATTCACCCCTCCACTTT. It is translated as CASRGVGGDGYNSPLHF.

The chain employs TRBV9 and TRBJ2-1; D ambiguous. The CDR3 extends over 13 amino acids. V dropped 0 bases and J dropped 7 bases, with 8 bases sitting between them. Germline V CDR1 and CDR2: SGDLS, YYNGEE. In nucleotides, the CDR3 is TGTGCCAGCAGCGTAGCTGGTCGGAATGAGCAGTTCTTC. Protein product: CASSVAGRNEQFF.

This sequence joins TRBV6-6 and TRBJ1-6; 7 nucleotides align to TRBD1. The CDR3 is 13 amino acids. CDR1 and CDR2 from the germline V gene are MNHNY and SVGAGI (reference sequence). Trimming cost V 5 bases and J 9 bases; bases outside gene matches: 4. The CDR3 reads CASSDRDSSPLHF. In nucleotides, the CDR3 is TGTGCCAGCAGTGACAGGGACTCTTCACCCCTCCACTTT.

This chain connects TRBV21-1 to TRBJ2-3; TRBD1 reflects the table's D call only, with no check against the DNA. TRBV21-1 is a listed pseudogene. CDR3 size: 15 residues. The CDR3 sequence is CASSHQGGSTDTQYF. The CDR3 nucleotides read TGTGCCAGCAGCCACCAAGGGGGTAGCACAGATACGCAGTATTTT.

J is TRBJ2-3 and V is TRBV28; unclear D gene. V was pared by 5 bases and J by 2 bases, with 8 bases between. CDR3 length: 13 residues. CDR1 and CDR2 from the germline V gene are MDHEN and SYDVKM. DNA for the CDR3: TGTGCCAGCAGTACTCCGCACACAGATACGCAGTATTTT. Translated: CASSTPHTDTQYF.

The chain joins TRBV27 to TRBJ1-5, with D perhaps matching TRBD1 (5 bases). The length of the CDR3 is 15 residues. CDR1 is MNHEY, CDR2 SMNVEV, per germline (reference sequence). The V gene lost 5 bases and the J gene lost 1 base, with 12 bases spanning the gap. CDR3 residues: CASSKAPGSNQPQHF. CDR3 in DNA: TGTGCCAGCAGTAAGGCACCAGGGAGCAATCAGCCCCAGCATTTT.

This chain links TRBV5-5 with TRBJ2-7; D unresolved. This CDR3 region has 14 residues. Germline lookup yields CDR1 SGHKS and CDR2 YYEKEE (reference sequence). Trimming removed 4 bases from V and 2 bases from J, with 13 bases in between. CDR3 loop: CASSPRLSTYEQYF. The CDR3 bases are TGTGCCAGCAGCCCCCGACTCAGCACCTACGAGCAGTACTTC.

This chain connects TRBV27 to TRBJ2-7; maybe TRBD2 (6 bases). Trimming shortened V by 4 bases and J by 0 bases, and 16 bases separated the two germline ends. CDR3 size: 16 residues. Germline V CDR1 and CDR2: MNHEY, SMNVEV (reference sequence). The CDR3 is CASSSRWGELSYEQYF. DNA for the CDR3: TGTGCCAGCAGTTCTAGGTGGGGGGAACTCTCCTACGAGCAGTACTTC.

The chain links TRBV6-1 to TRBJ1-1; 9 positions agree with TRBD1. Germline CDR1 MNHNS, CDR2 SASEGT. This CDR3 comprises 14 residues. The junction had 3 bases not matched to a gene; V was cut back by 6 bases and J by 1 base. As DNA, the CDR3 is TGTGCCAGCAGGAGACAGGGGGGGAACACTGAAGCTTTCTTT. Translating it yields CASRRQGGNTEAFF.

The chain links TRBV18 to TRBJ1-2; no reliable D call. The V gene's germline CDR1 is KGHSH and CDR2 LQKENI. The CDR3 totals 13 residues. V gave up 1 base and J gave up 5 bases, with 8 bases separating them. Here the CDR3 reads CASSPLDIYGYTF. The CDR3 bases are TGTGCCAGCTCACCACTCGACATTTATGGCTACACCTTC.

This chain connects TRBV6-5 to TRBJ2-7; TRBD1 aligns across 8 bases. From germline, CDR1 is MNHEY and CDR2 SVGAGI. The junction had 8 bases not matched to a gene; V was cut back by 5 bases and J by 2 bases. The CDR3 sequence is 15 residues long. The DNA of the CDR3 is TGTGCCAGCAGTCCTCCAGGGGGCACCCCCTACGAGCAGTACTTC. Residues: CASSPPGGTPYEQYF.

This chain links TRBV6-1 with TRBJ1-6; D unresolved. This CDR3 has 14 amino acids. The germline CDR1 and CDR2 sequences are MNHNS and SASEGT. Trimming stripped 2 bases from V and 7 bases from J, with 9 bases between. CDR3 protein: CASSEWLENSPLHF. CDR3 coding DNA: TGTGCCAGCAGTGAATGGCTCGAAAATTCACCCCTCCACTTT.

V usage is TRBV28 and J usage is TRBJ1-5; weak D call: TRBD1 (5 bases). In germline, CDR1 is MDHEN, CDR2 SYDVKM. The CDR3 runs 15 residues. Trimming removed 6 bases from V and 4 bases from J, with 16 bases in between. The CDR3 here is CASSREGDGNQPQHF. The CDR3, as DNA: TGTGCCAGCAGCAGAGAAGGGGATGGTAATCAGCCCCAGCATTTT. The variable domain in full, with the rest retrieved from reference TRBV28 and TRBJ1-5, is DVKVTQSSRYLVKRTGEKVFLECVQDMDHENMFWYRQDPGLGLRLIYFSYDVKMKEKGDIPEGYSVSREKKERFSLILESASTNQTSMYLCASSREGDGNQPQHFGDGTRLSIL.

This sequence joins TRBV7-6 and TRBJ2-2; 9 bases map to TRBD1. This CDR3 has 16 amino acids. The J segment lost 4 bases and the V segment lost 2 bases, leaving 5 bases of the junction unmatched. CDR1 is SGHVS, CDR2 FNYEAQ, per germline. In DNA form, the CDR3 reads TGTGCCAGCAGCTTAAGGACAGGGGCTGCCACCGGGGAGCTGTTTTTT. It yields the protein CASSLRTGAATGELFF. The full variable domain, with the rest looked up from reference TRBV7-6 and TRBJ2-2, is GAGVSQSPRYKVTKRGQDVALRCDPISGHVSLYWYRQALGQGPEFLTYFNYEAQQDKSGLPNDRFSAERPEGSISTLTIQRTEQRDSAMYRCASSLRTGAATGELFFGEGSRLTVL.